Below, 17 T cell receptor beta chains from the same sample are listed, as sequenced in a study of spatial heterogeneity in lung cancer. Study-wide results and caveats: Mutation tallies in tumors tracked expanded intratumoral alpha and beta TCR counts.

No antigen is known for these receptors. TCRdb re-called the 5' RACE reads with MiXCR, one entry per CDR3 protein. The sample carries around 100,000 distinct CDR3 sequences, around 4.8% recorded once. Time point given: sample taken at primary tumor resection. Sequenced here: lung tumor tissue, sampled at surgery. These TCRs come from a male donor with early-stage non-small cell lung cancer.

This clonotype was recorded many times. CDR3: CSARSEGGDEQYF. The CDR3 DNA is TGCAGTGCTAGGTCGGAGGGGGGTGACGAGCAGTACTTC. The chain is built from TRBV20-1 and TRBJ2-7, with D perhaps given as TRBD1 or TRBD2 (6 bases each). Between the trimmed V and J ends, which lost 3 bases and 5 bases, there was a span of 14 bases. CDR3 size: 13 residues. Germline lookup yields CDR1 DFQATT and CDR2 SNEGSKA (reference sequence).

This clonotype was recorded at least ten times. The chain recombines TRBV20-1 with TRBJ2-3; TRBD2 aligns across 9 bases. J gave up 5 bases and V 1 base, and 4 bases lay outside the gene matches. The germline V gene has CDR1 DFQATT and CDR2 SNEGSKA (reference sequence). The length of the CDR3 is 14 residues. CDR3: CSARVAGVLDTQYF. The CDR3 DNA sequence: TGCAGTGCTAGAGTAGCGGGAGTCTTAGATACGCAGTATTTT.

In this sample, this clonotype turned up many times. V is TRBV7-2 and J is TRBJ2-3, with D hard to call. Trimming pared 1 base from V and 5 bases from J, leaving 10 bases between. There are 14 residues in the CDR3. Germline CDR1 SGHTA, CDR2 FQGNSA. The CDR3 DNA reads as TGTGCCAGCAGCTTAGGAACTTTGCAAGATACGCAGTATTTT. Its translation is CASSLGTLQDTQYF.

This clonotype has ten or more counts. V and J are TRBV20-1 and TRBJ1-4; TRBD1 agrees at 9 bases. After removal of 6 bases from V and 3 bases from J, the junction contained 2 bases not matched to a gene. This CDR3 contains 13 residues. Per the germline V gene, CDR1 is DFQATT and CDR2 is SNEGSKA (reference sequence). In nucleotides, the CDR3 is TGCAGTGCGCGGACAGGGGCTAATGAAAAACTGTTTTTT. Its translation is CSARTGANEKLFF.

This clonotype has ten or more counts. The chain combines TRBV29-1 with TRBJ2-3; D might be TRBD2 (6 bases). Per the germline V gene, CDR1 is SQVTM and CDR2 is ANQGSEA. This CDR3 comprises 15 residues. V was shortened by 2 bases and J by 1 base, with 13 bases between the two germline ends. This chain's CDR3 is CSVESFRERTDTQYF. The CDR3 nucleotides are TGCAGCGTTGAATCGTTCCGGGAGCGCACAGATACGCAGTATTTT.

This clonotype came up many times. The chain links TRBV29-1 to TRBJ1-3, with D hard to call. Deletions cut 6 bases from V and 3 bases from J, with 18 bases between. Germline lookup yields CDR1 SQVTM and CDR2 ANQGSEA. CDR3 length: 15 amino acids. The CDR3 loop reads CSVGIPNLSGNTIYF. CDR3 in DNA: TGCAGCGTAGGCATCCCAAATCTGAGTGGAAACACCATATATTTT.

This clonotype was recorded many times. This sequence joins TRBV5-1 and TRBJ2-4, with TRBD2 matching 7 bases. The CDR3 covers 14 residues. The germline V gene encodes CDR1 SGHRS and CDR2 YFSETQ. V lost 4 bases, J lost 10 bases, and 11 bases stayed unmatched. The CDR3 is CASSPGLGLSIQYF. The CDR3 DNA sequence: TGCGCCAGCAGCCCAGGACTAGGCTTGTCTATTCAGTACTTC.

This clonotype has at least ten counts. This chain connects TRBV20-1 to TRBJ2-5; 11 bases are shared with TRBD2. Germline V CDR1 and CDR2: DFQATT, SNEGSKA (reference sequence). Germline trimming cut 1 base from V and 5 bases from J; bases unmatched to any gene: 15. The CDR3 has 18 residues. The CDR3 loop reads CSARAHTHPSGRPETQYF. The CDR3 region has the DNA TGCAGTGCTAGAGCCCATACACATCCTAGCGGGAGGCCCGAGACCCAGTACTTC.

This clonotype was counted ten times or more. This chain links TRBV5-1 with TRBJ1-2; no definite D call. Germline V gives CDR1 SGHRS, CDR2 YFSETQ. The CDR3 spans 11 residues. V dropped 3 bases and J dropped 9 bases, with 9 bases sitting between them. The CDR3: CASSSSGSYTF. CDR3 DNA: TGCGCCAGCAGCTCTTCGGGAAGCTACACCTTC.

This clonotype has ten or more counts. The chain links TRBV7-9 to TRBJ1-3; D is unclear. Germline V lookup: CDR1 SEHNR, CDR2 FQNEAQ (reference sequence). V lost 8 bases and J 4 bases, leaving 12 bases between the germline ends. CDR3 length: 13 amino acids. As DNA, the CDR3 is TGTGCCAGCCTATGGGGATACGGAAACACCATATATTTT. Encoded protein: CASLWGYGNTIYF.

The sample holds many counts of this clonotype. The rearrangement links TRBV28 to TRBJ2-3; D unresolved. The V end was cut by 3 bases, the J end by 2 bases, with 12 bases between. CDR1 MDHEN and CDR2 SYDVKM come from the germline V gene. The CDR3 extends over 15 amino acids. The CDR3 DNA reads TGTGCCAGCAGTTTTCAGGACCTACTCACAGATACGCAGTATTTT. Protein product: CASSFQDLLTDTQYF. Full variable domain (remainder filled in from reference TRBV28 and TRBJ2-3): DVKVTQSSRYLVKRTGEKVFLECVQDMDHENMFWYRQDPGLGLRLIYFSYDVKMKEKGDIPEGYSVSREKKERFSLILESASTNQTSMYLCASSFQDLLTDTQYFGPGTRLTVL.

The sample holds many counts of this clonotype. This chain connects TRBV6-6 to TRBJ2-5, with D tentatively TRBD2 (6 bases). V was trimmed by 5 bases and J by 4 bases, leaving 20 bases between them. This CDR3 is 16 amino acids long. Germline loops: CDR1 MNHNY, CDR2 SVGAGI (reference sequence). CDR3 protein: CASSLSAGNGRETQYF. The CDR3 coding sequence is TGTGCCAGCAGTCTATCGGCGGGAAACGGGAGAGAGACCCAGTACTTC.

This clonotype came up a few times. The V call is TRBV28, the J call TRBJ1-5; D might be TRBD1 (5 bases). The CDR3 has 12 residues. The germline gives CDR1 MDHEN, CDR2 SYDVKM. V was clipped by 4 bases and J by 7 bases, with 8 bases between them. The CDR3 coding sequence is TGTGCCAGCAGTTGGGGGAACCAGCCCCAGCATTTT. This gives the protein CASSWGNQPQHF.

This clonotype has at least ten counts. The rearrangement uses TRBV12-3 or TRBV12-4 and TRBJ2-1; TRBD1 aligns across 9 bases. CDR3 length: 16 residues. V lost 5 bases, J lost 5 bases, and 10 bases stayed unmatched. For the CDR3, the DNA is TGTGCCAGCAGTGGAACAGGGACAGGGAAAAACAATGAGCAGTTCTTC. It encodes CASSGTGTGKNNEQFF.

This clonotype was found a few times. This chain connects TRBV4-1 to TRBJ2-6; no reliable D call. With 4 bases removed from V and 0 bases from J, the gap between germline ends came to 13 bases. The CDR3 is 17 amino acids. The germline V gene encodes CDR1 MGHRA and CDR2 YSYEKL. The DNA of the CDR3 is TGCGCCAGCAGCCGCCCAATCTCCTACTCTGGGGCCAACGTCCTGACTTTC. Amino acid sequence: CASSRPISYSGANVLTF.

The table lists this clonotype with many counts. The chain uses TRBV5-1 and TRBJ2-5, with 7 bases identical to TRBD2. Looked up from germline, CDR1 is SGHRS and CDR2 is YFSETQ. V lost 2 bases, J lost 5 bases, and 3 bases stayed unmatched. The CDR3 contains 13 residues. This CDR3 reads CASSLPGGETQYF. The CDR3 DNA follows: TGCGCCAGCAGCTTACCGGGGGGTGAGACCCAGTACTTC.

In this sample, this clonotype turned up many times. The V and J genes are TRBV28 and TRBJ2-7; D remains ambiguous. The V gene lost 3 bases and the J gene lost 0 bases, with 9 bases spanning the gap. Per the germline V gene, CDR1 is MDHEN and CDR2 is SYDVKM. The CDR3 has 14 amino acids. CDR3 residues: CASSFVGYSYEQYF. CDR3 bases: TGTGCCAGCAGTTTCGTCGGGTACTCCTACGAGCAGTACTTC.